The entry below gives a single T cell receptor beta chain sequence along with its context. This entry is derived from a study of blood T cells in healthy people across ages. Peripheral blood was drawn, approximately 9.5 milliliters per donor. The authors ran a second PCR of roughly 7 to 11 cycles using a sample-barcoded 5' primer and a J-beta primer mix. TCRdb reprocessed the 5' RACE reads via MiXCR and lists one record per CDR3 protein. Of about 1.4 million distinct CDR3 sequences in the sample, 59% were seen once. Germline V gene sequence: CDR1 MNHEY, CDR2 SMNVEV (reference sequence). This CDR3 is built from 14 residues.

Source material: blood. This chain links TRBV27 with TRBJ2-1; 8 nucleotides match TRBD1. The J call may be faulty, since TRBJ2-7 better matches the DNA end. This TCR derives from a man between 18 and 29 years old in good health. The CDR3 reads CASSPLDRGNEQYF. CDR3 nucleotides: TGTGCCAGCAGTCCCCTAGACAGGGGCAATGAGCAGTACTTC.